The TCR beta chain under discussion was sequenced for a study of T-cell memory formation after mild COVID-19. This clonotype has just a few counts. Its antigen is still unknown. Overall study results and limits: Contracting clones from day 15 to 85 had balanced CD4/CD8; later expanders favoured CD4+. Some responding clones appeared in pre-infection memory, suggesting cross-reactive memory joined. Largely, contracting CD4+ clones fell within CM and EM, and contracting CD8+ clones within EMRA.

V lost 4 bases, J lost 2 bases, and 11 bases stayed unmatched. Germline V gives CDR1 SGHRS, CDR2 YFSETQ. The CDR3 runs 16 residues. Constant-segment primers served in 5'RACE that generated TCR alpha and TCR beta cDNA libraries bearing sample barcodes and UMIs. TCRdb re-called the 5' RACE reads through MiXCR, storing one row per CDR3 protein. Of 180,000 or so distinct CDR3 sequences listed, under 14% are singletons. Sequencing input: PBMCs or a T cell subset sorted from them (not recorded which). This receptor was obtained from a man younger than 35 who had mild COVID-19 (a few samples of this study predate the infection). Cell type and time point are not known. The J gene is TRBJ1-2, the V gene TRBV5-1, with 7 bases matching TRBD1. The CDR3 protein is CASSRSRGDRNYGYTF. CDR3 in DNA: TGCGCCAGCAGCCGAAGCAGGGGGGACCGGAACTATGGCTACACCTTC.